The clone carrying this TCR beta chain was counted many times. Its matching antigen is unknown. This specimen comes from a study of T cell repertoires in cytomegalovirus infection. Looking at the study overall: Well-studied HLA-B-restricted epitopes and recently identified HLA-C-restricted epitopes of CMV were both used in the study. The public TCR beta signatures pointed to both CMV infection and matching HLA type.

Trimming pared 1 base from V and 5 bases from J, leaving 18 bases between. Germline CDR1 is SGHTA and CDR2 is FQGNSA. CDR3 length: 16 residues. Study-wide findings and caveats: The ex vivo response was dominated by HLA-C-restricted CMV-specific TCR beta clonotypes. Carriers of CMV plus the relevant HLA were identified by cumulative public TCR beta family frequency.

TCRdb re-analysed the reads in MiXCR, keeping a single row per CDR3 protein. Of roughly 200,000 distinct CDR3 sequences listed, about 39% are singletons. V and J are TRBV7-2 and TRBJ2-7; D is tentatively TRBD1 or TRBD2 (5 bases each). This receptor was identified in a human donor in good health (CMV status not recorded). Some clones in this sample may be carry-over from other donors' samples. This material consisted of CD8+ T cells from cultured PBMCs, taken from culture after CMV antigen stimulation. CDR3 in amino acids: CASSLVTRPLGHEQYF. DNA for the CDR3: TGTGCCAGCAGCTTAGTTACCCGGCCCCTGGGACACGAGCAGTACTTC.